This TCR beta chain was identified during a study of cytomegalovirus exposure and HLA in healthy donors. This CDR3 has 13 residues. Germline CDR1 SGHTA, CDR2 FQGTGA. The V end lost 3 bases, the J end lost 9 bases, and 12 bases lay between the germline ends. 60 Vbeta and 13 Jbeta primers were used in PCR. TCRdb keeps only in-frame clones here, not all; method: immunoSEQ multiplex PCR. The sample lists approximately 88,000 clones, more than 60% occurring once. This clone was detected only a few times. The chain carries TRBV7-3 and TRBJ2-1; D may be TRBD2 (5 bases). This receptor was obtained from a man younger than 35 in good health and CMV-seropositive. The material sequenced was PBMCs. The CDR3 sequence: CASSFTRDGEQFF. As DNA, the CDR3 is TGTGCCAGCAGCTTTACTAGGGATGGTGAGCAGTTCTTC.